The entry that follows covers one T cell receptor (beta chain) sequence. Its antigen is currently unknown. The data derive from a study of cytomegalovirus exposure and HLA in healthy donors. Study-wide results and limits: Presence/absence analyses rested on an assumption that sequencing depth was roughly uniform across donors.

Germline assignment: CDR1 MNHEY and CDR2 SMNVEV (reference sequence). The V gene end was trimmed by 4 bases and the J gene end by 1 base; junction bases not matched to a gene: 6. The CDR3 sequence is 15 residues long. Vbeta (60) and Jbeta (13) primers were used in the PCR. Assay used: immunoSEQ multiplex PCR; TCRdb lists only in-frame clones, some missing. The sample shows 90,000 to 150,000 clones, 60% to 80% of them seen only once. The chain joins TRBV27 to TRBJ1-2; TRBD1 matches 7 bases. The clonotype comes from a human donor in good health. The sample consisted of PBMCs. CDR3 sequence reads: CASSSWDSVNYGYTF. The CDR3 nucleotides read TGTGCCAGCAGTTCATGGGACAGCGTTAACTATGGCTACACCTTC.